This TCR beta chain was profiled in a study of OX40 agonist ivuxolimab in advanced cancers. Study-wide findings and caveats: The average count of expanded clones was higher among CD8+ T cells than among CD4+. Both CD4+ and CD8+ T cell populations in blood had undergone clonal expansion by week 6 at 0.1 to 3.0 mg/kg.

Trimming at V came to 5 bases and at J to 6 bases, leaving 4 bases not matched to a gene. Germline V gives CDR1 MNHEY, CDR2 SMNVEV (reference sequence). This CDR3 is 14 amino acids long. Profiled with immunoSEQ multiplex PCR; TCRdb holds only in-frame clones, not every one. The repertoire holds under 85,000 clones, about 93% seen once, with 6.2% in the top ten. Sampling times: baseline, cycle 4 day 1, cycle 7 day 1. For this clone: What it binds is unknown.

The material sequenced was CD4+ or CD8+ T cells sorted from blood, taken in a trial of the OX40 agonist ivuxolimab. The rearrangement uses TRBV27 and TRBJ1-6, with 7 bases identical to TRBD1. The TCR originated in an adult with an advanced solid tumor such as melanoma, head and neck, liver or kidney cancer. CDR3 in DNA: TGTGCCAGCAGTCCGGGACAGACTAATTCACCCCTCCACTTT. Its translation: CASSPGQTNSPLHF.